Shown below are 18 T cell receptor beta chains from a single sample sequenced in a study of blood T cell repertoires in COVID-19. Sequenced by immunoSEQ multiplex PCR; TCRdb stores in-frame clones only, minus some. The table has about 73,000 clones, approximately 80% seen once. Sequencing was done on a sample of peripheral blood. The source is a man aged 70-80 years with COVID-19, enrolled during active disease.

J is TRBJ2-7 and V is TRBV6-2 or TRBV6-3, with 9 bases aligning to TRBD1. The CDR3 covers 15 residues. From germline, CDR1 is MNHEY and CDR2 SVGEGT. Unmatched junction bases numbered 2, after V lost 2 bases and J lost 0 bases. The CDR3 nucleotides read TGTGCCAGCAGTTACACAGGGGGCCTCTCCTACGAGCAGTACTTC. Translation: CASSYTGGLSYEQYF.

CDR3 in amino acids: CASSSRPRSVTDTQYF. CDR3 DNA sequence: TGTGCCAGCAGTTCACGACCGAGGAGCGTAACAGATACGCAGTATTTT. The rearrangement uses TRBV6-5 and TRBJ2-3; no reliable D call. Germline V gene lookup returns CDR1 MNHEY and CDR2 SVGAGI. The CDR3 contains 16 residues. V was pared by 4 bases and J by 3 bases, with 17 bases between.

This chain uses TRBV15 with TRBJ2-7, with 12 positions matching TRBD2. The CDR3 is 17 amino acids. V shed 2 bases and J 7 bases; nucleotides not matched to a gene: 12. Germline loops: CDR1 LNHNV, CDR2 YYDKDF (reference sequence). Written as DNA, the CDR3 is TGTGCCACCAGCAGAACCTTTGGACTAGCGGGATTGGGTGAGCAGTACTTC. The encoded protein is CATSRTFGLAGLGEQYF. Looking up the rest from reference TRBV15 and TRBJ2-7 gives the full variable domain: DAMVIQNPRYQVTQFGKPVTLSCSQTLNHNVMYWYQQKSSQAPKLLFHYYDKDFNNEADTPDNFQSRRPNTSFCFLDIRSPGLGDTAMYLCATSRTFGLAGLGEQYFGPGTRLTVT.

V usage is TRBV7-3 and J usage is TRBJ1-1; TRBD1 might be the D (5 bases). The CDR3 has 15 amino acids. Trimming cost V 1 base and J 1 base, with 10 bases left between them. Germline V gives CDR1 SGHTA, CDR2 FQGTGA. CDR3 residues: CASSLMLTANTEAFF. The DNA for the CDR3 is TGTGCCAGCAGCTTAATGCTGACAGCGAACACTGAAGCTTTCTTT.

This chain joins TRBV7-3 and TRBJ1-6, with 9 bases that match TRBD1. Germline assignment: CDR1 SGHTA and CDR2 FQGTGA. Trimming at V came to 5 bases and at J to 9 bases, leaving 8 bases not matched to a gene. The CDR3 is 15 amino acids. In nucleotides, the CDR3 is TGTGCCAGCAGCCCAACAGGGGGCGCCGGTTCACCCCTCCACTTT. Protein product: CASSPTGGAGSPLHF.

The CDR3 coding sequence is TGCAGCGTTACGCCGGGACAGGGGGCCACTGAAGCTTTCTTT. Translated, it gives CSVTPGQGATEAFF. The V call is TRBV29-1, the J call TRBJ1-1, with 12 bases lining up with TRBD1. Germline loops: CDR1 SQVTM, CDR2 ANQGSEA. The CDR3 totals 14 residues. The J segment lost 4 bases and the V segment lost 5 bases, leaving 5 bases of the junction unmatched.

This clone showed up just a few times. In nucleotides, the CDR3 is TGTGCCAGCAAAACCGGACTAGCGGGCACCGGGGAGCTGTTTTTT. Protein: CASKTGLAGTGELFF. This chain joins TRBV11-2 and TRBJ2-2; 11 nucleotides match TRBD2. From germline, CDR1 is SGHAT and CDR2 FQNNGV. V trimming: 7 bases; J trimming: 4 bases; junction bases outside the gene matches: 5. CDR3 length equals 15 residues.

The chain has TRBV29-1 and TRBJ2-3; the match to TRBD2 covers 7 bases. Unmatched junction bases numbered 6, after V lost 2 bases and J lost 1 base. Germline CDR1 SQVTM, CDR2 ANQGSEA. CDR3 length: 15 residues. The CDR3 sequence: CSVEWREYGTDTQYF. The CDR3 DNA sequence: TGCAGCGTTGAATGGCGGGAGTATGGCACAGATACGCAGTATTTT.

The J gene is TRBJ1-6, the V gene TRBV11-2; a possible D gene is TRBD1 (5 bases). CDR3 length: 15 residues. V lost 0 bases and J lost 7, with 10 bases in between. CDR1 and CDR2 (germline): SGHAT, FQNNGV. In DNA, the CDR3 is TGTGCCAGCAGCTTAGAGCCAGGGCAAAATTCACCCCTCCACTTT. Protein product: CASSLEPGQNSPLHF. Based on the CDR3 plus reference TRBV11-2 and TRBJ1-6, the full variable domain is EAGVAQSPRYKIIEKRQSVAFWCNPISGHATLYWYQQILGQGPKLLIQFQNNGVVDDSQLPKDRFSAERLKGVDSTLKIQPAKLEDSAVYLCASSLEPGQNSPLHFGNGTRLTVT.

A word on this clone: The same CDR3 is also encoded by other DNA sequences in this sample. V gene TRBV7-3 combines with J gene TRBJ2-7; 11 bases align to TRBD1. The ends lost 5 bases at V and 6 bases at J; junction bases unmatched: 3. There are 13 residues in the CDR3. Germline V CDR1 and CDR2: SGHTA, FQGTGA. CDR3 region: CASSPGTGGEQYF. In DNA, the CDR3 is TGTGCCAGCAGCCCCGGGACAGGGGGCGAGCAGTACTTC.

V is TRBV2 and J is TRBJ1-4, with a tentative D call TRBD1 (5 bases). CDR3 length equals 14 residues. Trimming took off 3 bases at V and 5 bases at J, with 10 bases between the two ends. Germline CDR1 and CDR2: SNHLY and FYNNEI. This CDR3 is CASSEVGRNEKLFF. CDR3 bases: TGTGCCAGCAGTGAGGTGGGGCGGAATGAAAAACTGTTTTTT.

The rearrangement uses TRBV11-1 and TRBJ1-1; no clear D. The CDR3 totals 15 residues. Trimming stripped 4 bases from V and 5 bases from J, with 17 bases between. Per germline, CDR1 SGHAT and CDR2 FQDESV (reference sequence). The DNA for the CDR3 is TGTGCCAGCAGCTCGGAACTCATCTCGGGGACTGAAGCTTTCTTT. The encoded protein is CASSSELISGTEAFF. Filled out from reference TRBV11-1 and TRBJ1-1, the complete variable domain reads EAEVAQSPRYKITEKSQAVAFWCDPISGHATLYWYRQILGQGPELLVQFQDESVVDDSQLPKDRFSAERLKGVDSTLKIQPAELGDSAMYLCASSSELISGTEAFFGQGTRLTVV.

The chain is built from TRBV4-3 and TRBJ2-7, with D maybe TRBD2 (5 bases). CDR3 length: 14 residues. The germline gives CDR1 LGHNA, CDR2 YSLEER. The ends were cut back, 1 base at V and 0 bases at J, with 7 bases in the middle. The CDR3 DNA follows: TGCGCCAGCAGCCAAGGTGGGAGCTCCTACGAGCAGTACTTC. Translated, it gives CASSQGGSSYEQYF.

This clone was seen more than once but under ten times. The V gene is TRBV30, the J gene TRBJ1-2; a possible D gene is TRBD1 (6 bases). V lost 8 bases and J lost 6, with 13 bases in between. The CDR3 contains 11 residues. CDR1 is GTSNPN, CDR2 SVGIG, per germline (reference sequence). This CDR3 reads CAGRTANGYTF. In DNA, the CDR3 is TGTGCCGGAAGGACAGCAAATGGCTACACCTTC.

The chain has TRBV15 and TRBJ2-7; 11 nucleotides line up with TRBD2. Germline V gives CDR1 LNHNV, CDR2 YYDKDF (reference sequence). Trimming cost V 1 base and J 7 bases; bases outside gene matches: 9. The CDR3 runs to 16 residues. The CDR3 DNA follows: TGTGCCACCAGCAGAGGGATACTAGCGGGAGAATGGGAGCAGTACTTC. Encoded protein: CATSRGILAGEWEQYF.

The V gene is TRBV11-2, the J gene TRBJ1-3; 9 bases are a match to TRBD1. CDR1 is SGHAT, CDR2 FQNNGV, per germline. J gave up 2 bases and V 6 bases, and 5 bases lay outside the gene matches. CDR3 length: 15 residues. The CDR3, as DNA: TGTGCCAGCAGTAATAACAGGGGGCCTGGAAACACCATATATTTT. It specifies CASSNNRGPGNTIYF.

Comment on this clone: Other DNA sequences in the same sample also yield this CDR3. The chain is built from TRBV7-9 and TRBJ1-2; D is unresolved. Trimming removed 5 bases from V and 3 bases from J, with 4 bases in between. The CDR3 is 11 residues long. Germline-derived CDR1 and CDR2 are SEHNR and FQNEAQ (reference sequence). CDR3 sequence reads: CASSPDYGYTF. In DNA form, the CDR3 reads TGTGCCAGCAGCCCCGACTATGGCTACACCTTC. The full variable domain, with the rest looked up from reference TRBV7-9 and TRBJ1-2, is DTGVSQNPRHKITKRGQNVTFRCDPISEHNRLYWYRQTLGQGPEFLTYFQNEAQLEKSRLLSDRFSAERPKGSFSTLEIQRTEQGDSAMYLCASSPDYGYTFGSGTRLTVV.

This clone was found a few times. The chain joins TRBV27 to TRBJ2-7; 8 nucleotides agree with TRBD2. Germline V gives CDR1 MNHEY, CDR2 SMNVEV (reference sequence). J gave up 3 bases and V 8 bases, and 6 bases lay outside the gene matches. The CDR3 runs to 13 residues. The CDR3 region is CASFSGIGYEQYF. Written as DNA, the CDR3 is TGTGCCAGCTTTAGCGGGATAGGCTACGAGCAGTACTTC.